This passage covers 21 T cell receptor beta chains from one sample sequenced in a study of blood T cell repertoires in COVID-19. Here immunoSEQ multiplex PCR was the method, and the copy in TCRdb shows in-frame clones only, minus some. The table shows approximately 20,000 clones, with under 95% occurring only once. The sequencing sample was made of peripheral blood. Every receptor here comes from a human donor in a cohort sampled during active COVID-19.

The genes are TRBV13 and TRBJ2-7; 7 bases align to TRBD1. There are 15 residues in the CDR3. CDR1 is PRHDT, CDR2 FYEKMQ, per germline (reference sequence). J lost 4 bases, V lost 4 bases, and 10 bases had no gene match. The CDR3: CASSSQSRGSYEQYF. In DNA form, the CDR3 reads TGTGCCAGCAGCTCCCAGTCCAGGGGGTCTTACGAGCAGTACTTC.

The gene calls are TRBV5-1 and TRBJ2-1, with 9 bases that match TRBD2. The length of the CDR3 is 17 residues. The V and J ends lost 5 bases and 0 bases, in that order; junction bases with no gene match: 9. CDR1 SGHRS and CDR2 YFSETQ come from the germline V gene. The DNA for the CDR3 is TGCGCCAGCAGGAGCCTAGCGGGGCAAAGCTCCTACAATGAGCAGTTCTTC. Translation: CASRSLAGQSSYNEQFF.

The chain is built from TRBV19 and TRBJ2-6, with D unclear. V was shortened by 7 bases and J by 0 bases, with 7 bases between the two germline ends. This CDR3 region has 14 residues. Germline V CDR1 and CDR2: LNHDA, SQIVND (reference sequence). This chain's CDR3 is CASNTASGANVLTF. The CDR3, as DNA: TGTGCCAGTAATACAGCCTCTGGGGCCAACGTCCTGACTTTC.

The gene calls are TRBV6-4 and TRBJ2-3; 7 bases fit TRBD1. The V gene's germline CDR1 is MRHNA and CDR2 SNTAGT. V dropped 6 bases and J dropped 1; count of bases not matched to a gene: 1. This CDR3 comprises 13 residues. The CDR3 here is CASRGQGTDTQYF. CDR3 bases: TGTGCCAGCAGAGGACAGGGCACAGATACGCAGTATTTT.

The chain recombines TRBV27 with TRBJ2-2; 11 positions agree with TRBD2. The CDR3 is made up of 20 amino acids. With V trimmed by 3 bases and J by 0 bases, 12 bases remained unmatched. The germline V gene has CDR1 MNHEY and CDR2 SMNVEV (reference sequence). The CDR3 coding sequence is TGTGCCAGCAGTTTTAGTCCTCGGCTAGCGGGAGGTGCGAACACCGGGGAGCTGTTTTTT. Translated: CASSFSPRLAGGANTGELFF.

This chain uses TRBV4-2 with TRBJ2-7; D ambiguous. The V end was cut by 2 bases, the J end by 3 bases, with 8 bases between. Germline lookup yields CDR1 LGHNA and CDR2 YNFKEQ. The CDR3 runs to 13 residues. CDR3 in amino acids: CASSQRHYYEQYF. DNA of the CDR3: TGTGCCAGCAGCCAAAGACATTACTACGAGCAGTACTTC.

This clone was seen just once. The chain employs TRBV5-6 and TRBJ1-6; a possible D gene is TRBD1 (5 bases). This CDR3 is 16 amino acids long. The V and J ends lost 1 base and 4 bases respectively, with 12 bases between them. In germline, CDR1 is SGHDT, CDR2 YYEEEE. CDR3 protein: CASSLRAGTYNSPLHF. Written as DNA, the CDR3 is TGTGCCAGCAGCTTGAGGGCAGGGACTTATAATTCACCCCTCCACTTT.

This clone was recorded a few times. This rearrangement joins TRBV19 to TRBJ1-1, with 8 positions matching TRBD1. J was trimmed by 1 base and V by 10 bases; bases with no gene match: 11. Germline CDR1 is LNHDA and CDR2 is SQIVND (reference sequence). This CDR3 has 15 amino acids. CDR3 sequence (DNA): TGTGCCACCAGGGGGCAGACAGGGAGGAACACTGAAGCTTTCTTT. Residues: CATRGQTGRNTEAFF.

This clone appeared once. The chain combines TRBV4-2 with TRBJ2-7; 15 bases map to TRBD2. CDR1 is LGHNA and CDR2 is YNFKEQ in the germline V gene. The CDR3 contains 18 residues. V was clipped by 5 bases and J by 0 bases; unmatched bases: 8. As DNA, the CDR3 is TGTGCCAGCAGCGAACTGGGACTAGCGGGAGGCCCCTCCTACGAGCAGTACTTC. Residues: CASSELGLAGGPSYEQYF.

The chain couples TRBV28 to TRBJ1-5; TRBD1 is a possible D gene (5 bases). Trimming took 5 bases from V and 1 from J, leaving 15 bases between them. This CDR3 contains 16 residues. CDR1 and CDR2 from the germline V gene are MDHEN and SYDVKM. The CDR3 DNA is TGTGCCAGCAGTCCAGCCCTGGGGCCGAGCAATCAGCCCCAGCATTTT. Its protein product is CASSPALGPSNQPQHF.

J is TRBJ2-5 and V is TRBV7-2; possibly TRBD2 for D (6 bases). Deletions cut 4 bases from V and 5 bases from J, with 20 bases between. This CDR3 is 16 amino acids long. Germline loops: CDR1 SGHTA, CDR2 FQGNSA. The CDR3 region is CASSSTSFLTGETQYF. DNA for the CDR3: TGTGCCAGCAGCTCGACTAGTTTCCTCACCGGGGAGACCCAGTACTTC.

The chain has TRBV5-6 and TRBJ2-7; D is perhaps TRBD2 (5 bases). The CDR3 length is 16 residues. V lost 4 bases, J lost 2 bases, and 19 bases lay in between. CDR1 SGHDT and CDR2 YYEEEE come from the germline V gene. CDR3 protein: CASSNPSVGGPYEQYF. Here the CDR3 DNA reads TGTGCCAGCAGCAACCCGTCGGTGGGCGGGCCCTACGAGCAGTACTTC.

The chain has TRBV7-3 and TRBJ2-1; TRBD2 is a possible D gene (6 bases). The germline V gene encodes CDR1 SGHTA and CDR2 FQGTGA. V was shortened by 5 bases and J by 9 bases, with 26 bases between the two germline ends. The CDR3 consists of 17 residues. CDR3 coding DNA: TGTGCCAGCAGCCTATCGGGCCCGGGAGCGGGTCGAAGTGAGCAGTTCTTC. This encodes CASSLSGPGAGRSEQFF.

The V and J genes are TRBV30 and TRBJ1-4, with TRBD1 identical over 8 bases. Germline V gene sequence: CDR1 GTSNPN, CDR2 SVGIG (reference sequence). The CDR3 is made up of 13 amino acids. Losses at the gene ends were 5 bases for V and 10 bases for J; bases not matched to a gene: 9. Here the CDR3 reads CAWGLGTGGKLFF. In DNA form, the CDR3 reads TGTGCCTGGGGTTTGGGCACAGGGGGAAAACTGTTTTTT.

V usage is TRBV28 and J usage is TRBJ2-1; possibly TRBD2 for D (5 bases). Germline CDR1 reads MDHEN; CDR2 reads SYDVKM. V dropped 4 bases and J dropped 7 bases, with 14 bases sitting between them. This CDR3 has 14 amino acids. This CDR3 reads CASSSSPGENEQFF. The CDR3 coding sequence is TGTGCCAGCAGTTCCTCCCCCGGGGAGAATGAGCAGTTCTTC.

The CDR3 DNA sequence: TGTGCCAGCAGCGTAGATCAGGGGTCCTACAATGAGCAGTTCTTC. Its protein is CASSVDQGSYNEQFF. J is TRBJ2-1 and V is TRBV9, with D perhaps TRBD1 (6 bases). Per germline, CDR1 SGDLS and CDR2 YYNGEE. This CDR3 region has 15 residues. Between the trimmed V and J ends, which lost 0 bases and 1 base, there was a span of 8 bases.

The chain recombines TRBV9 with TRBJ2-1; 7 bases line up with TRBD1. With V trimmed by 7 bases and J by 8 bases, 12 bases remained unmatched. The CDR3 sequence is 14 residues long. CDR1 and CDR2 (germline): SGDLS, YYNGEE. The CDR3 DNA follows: TGTGCCAGCGCCGACAGGGCTCTTAGGGATGAGCAGTTCTTC. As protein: CASADRALRDEQFF.

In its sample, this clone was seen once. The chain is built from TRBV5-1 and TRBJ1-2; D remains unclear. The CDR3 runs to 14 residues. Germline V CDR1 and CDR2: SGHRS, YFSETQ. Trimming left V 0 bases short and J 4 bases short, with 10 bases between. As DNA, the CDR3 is TGCGCCAGCAGCTTGGACGGGGAGACCTATGGCTACACCTTC. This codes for CASSLDGETYGYTF.

This chain's CDR3 is CASRGLDYEQYF. In nucleotides, the CDR3 is TGTGCCAGCAGGGGGCTAGATTACGAGCAGTACTTC. This chain links TRBV19 with TRBJ2-7; 8 bases agree with TRBD1. The CDR3 has 12 residues. Germline loops: CDR1 LNHDA, CDR2 SQIVND (reference sequence). The V gene end was trimmed by 9 bases and the J gene end by 4 bases; junction bases not matched to a gene: 5.

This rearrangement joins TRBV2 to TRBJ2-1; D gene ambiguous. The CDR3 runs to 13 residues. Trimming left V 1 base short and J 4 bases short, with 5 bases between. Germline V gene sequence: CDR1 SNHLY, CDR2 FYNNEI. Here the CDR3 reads CASSEELYNEQFF. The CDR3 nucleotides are TGTGCCAGCAGTGAAGAACTTTACAATGAGCAGTTCTTC.

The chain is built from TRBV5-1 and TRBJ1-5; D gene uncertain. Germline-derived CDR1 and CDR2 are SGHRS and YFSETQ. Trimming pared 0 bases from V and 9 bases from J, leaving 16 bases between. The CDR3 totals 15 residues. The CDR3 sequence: CASSLETADEGPQHF. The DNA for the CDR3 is TGCGCCAGCAGCTTGGAAACGGCGGACGAGGGGCCCCAGCATTTT. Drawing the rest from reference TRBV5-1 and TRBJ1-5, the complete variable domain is KAGVTQTPRYLIKTRGQQVTLSCSPISGHRSVSWYQQTPGQGLQFLFEYFSETQRNKGNFPGRFSGRQFSNSRSEMNVSTLELGDSALYLCASSLETADEGPQHFGDGTRLSIL.